The entry that follows covers one T cell receptor (beta chain) sequence. The antigen is undetermined. The data originate from a study of T-cell memory formation after mild COVID-19. Study-level information: Clustering of TCRs was largely donor specific. Points from the study as a whole: Of the contracting clones, CD4+ ones lay mainly in CM and EM, and CD8+ ones in EMRA. Contracting clones, day 15 to 85, had balanced CD4/CD8, and later expanders favored CD4+.

cDNA libraries for TCR alpha and TCR beta, carrying sample barcodes and UMIs, came from 5'RACE with constant-segment primers. TCRdb recomputed calls from the 5' RACE reads with MiXCR, one row per CDR3 protein. This table holds 350,000 to 450,000 distinct CDR3 sequences, 20% found once. CDR1 and CDR2 from the germline V gene are MGHDK and SYGVNS. Germline trimming cut 4 bases from V and 4 bases from J; bases unmatched to any gene: 6. This CDR3 has 15 residues. The source is an adult woman who had mild COVID-19 (a few samples of this study predate the infection). Cell type and time point are not known. The sequencing sample was made of PBMCs or a T cell subset sorted from them (not recorded which). The chain employs TRBV25-1 and TRBJ2-2, with 7 positions matching TRBD1. CDR3 coding DNA: TGTGCCAGCAGTGGACAGGGTTATGTCACCGGGGAGCTGTTTTTT. Translating gives CASSGQGYVTGELFF.